These 5 T cell receptor beta chains were sequenced from one sample in a study of blood T cells in healthy people across ages. Through a sample-barcoded 5' primer and a J-beta primer mix, a second PCR was run for roughly 6 to 12 cycles. Each CDR3 protein gets one entry after TCRdb re-called the 5' RACE reads with MiXCR. The sample has nearly 1 million distinct CDR3 sequences, around 54% seen once. Specimen: blood. These receptor sequences come from a woman aged 55 to 70 in good health.

The CDR3 loop is CASNTHSGVLTDTQYF. CDR3 DNA sequence: TGTGCCAGTAACACACATAGCGGAGTTCTCACAGATACGCAGTATTTT. The rearrangement links TRBV28 to TRBJ2-3; D perhaps matches TRBD2 (6 bases). CDR1 and CDR2 from the germline V gene are MDHEN and SYDVKM. Trimming shortened V by 9 bases and J by 2 bases, and 21 bases separated the two germline ends. CDR3 size: 16 residues.

This sequence joins TRBV6-1 and TRBJ2-3; TRBD2 aligns across 9 bases. This CDR3 is built from 17 residues. Per germline, CDR1 MNHNS and CDR2 SASEGT. J was trimmed by 2 bases and V by 6 bases; bases with no gene match: 12. CDR3 nucleotide sequence: TGTGCCAGCAGCGGTCTAATAGCGGGAGTATTCACAGATACGCAGTATTTT. This gives the protein CASSGLIAGVFTDTQYF.

The chain uses TRBV27 and TRBJ2-7; possible D gene TRBD1, 5 bases. Germline values: CDR1 MNHEY, CDR2 SMNVEV (reference sequence). The CDR3 loop spans 17 amino acids. V lost 4 bases, J lost 5 bases, and 24 bases lay in between. The CDR3 nucleotides are TGTGCCAGCAGTTACGTCCTCAGGGCAGGCGACATCCACGAGCAGTACTTC. As protein: CASSYVLRAGDIHEQYF.

This chain uses TRBV7-2 with TRBJ2-3; 9 bases are shared with TRBD1. The CDR3 is made up of 18 amino acids. Germline V gives CDR1 SGHTA, CDR2 FQGNSA. Trimming removed 3 bases from V and 4 bases from J; junction bases left unmatched: 14. The CDR3 spells CASSLGQGGAGYADTQYF. Here the CDR3 DNA reads TGTGCCAGCAGCTTGGGACAGGGAGGCGCGGGATACGCAGATACGCAGTATTTT. The full variable domain, completed using reference TRBV7-2 and TRBJ2-3, is GAGVSQSPSNKVTEKGKDVELRCDPISGHTALYWYRQSLGQGLEFLIYFQGNSAPDKSGLPSDRFSAERTGGSVSTLTIQRTQQEDSAVYLCASSLGQGGAGYADTQYFGPGTRLTVL.

The V and J genes are TRBV4-1 and TRBJ1-2, with D unresolved. Trimming pared 1 base from V and 4 bases from J, leaving 13 bases between. The CDR3 covers 15 residues. Germline V CDR1 and CDR2: MGHRA, YSYEKL. The CDR3 reads CASSQVHGPPYGYTF. CDR3 bases: TGCGCCAGCAGCCAAGTTCATGGGCCTCCCTATGGCTACACCTTC.